The TCR beta chain under discussion was sequenced for a study of shared clonotypes between healthy human individuals. Study conclusions and caveats: In this cohort, only blood was sampled, and tissue repertoires likely differ.

Assay execution took place at the deep level. The assay was immunoSEQ multiplex PCR, and TCRdb's table has in-frame clones only and misses some. The sample includes over 850,000 clones, 70% to 80% seen only once; the top ten take under 0.8%. As concerns this clone: Its target is unknown.

The CDR3 length is 14 residues. The V end was cut by 7 bases, the J end by 1 base, with 8 bases between. The germline V gene encodes CDR1 SNHLY and CDR2 FYNNEI. The specimen was memory CD4+ T cells from PBMCs. Subset meaning: CD45RA-negative fraction. V usage is TRBV2 and J usage is TRBJ2-6; D is undetermined. The receptor was isolated from a man younger than 35 in good health. Some clones in this sample may be carry-over from other donors' samples. The CDR3 is CASNPESGANVLTF. The CDR3 nucleotides are TGTGCCAGCAACCCCGAATCTGGGGCCAACGTCCTGACTTTC.